These 17 T cell receptor beta chains were sequenced from one sample in a study of cytomegalovirus exposure and HLA in healthy donors. 60 Vbeta and 13 Jbeta primers were used in PCR. Repertoires were generated with immunoSEQ multiplex PCR, while TCRdb's copy carries only in-frame clones and drops some. There are 130,000 to 150,000 clones in the sample; around 72% occur only once, and over 2% lies in the top ten. The sample was PBMCs. These receptor sequences come from a man aged 40-55 years in good health and CMV-seronegative.

The rearrangement uses TRBV6-1 and TRBJ1-2; 8 bases line up with TRBD1. There are 13 residues in the CDR3. With 6 bases clipped from V and 7 bases from J, the junction kept 7 bases outside the gene matches. Per germline, CDR1 MNHNS and CDR2 SASEGT. The CDR3: CASRASGGGGYTF. The CDR3 DNA reads TGTGCCAGCAGAGCATCAGGGGGCGGTGGCTACACCTTC.

The J gene is TRBJ2-7, the V gene TRBV7-6; 9 bases align to TRBD1. With 4 bases clipped from V and 6 bases from J, the junction kept 4 bases outside the gene matches. This CDR3 is built from 13 residues. Germline loops: CDR1 SGHVS, CDR2 FNYEAQ. CDR3 bases: TGTGCCAGCAGCTCGCAGGACAGGGGCGAGCAGTACTTC. Protein: CASSSQDRGEQYF. Based on the CDR3 plus reference TRBV7-6 and TRBJ2-7, the full variable domain is GAGVSQSPRYKVTKRGQDVALRCDPISGHVSLYWYRQALGQGPEFLTYFNYEAQQDKSGLPNDRFSAERPEGSISTLTIQRTEQRDSAMYRCASSSQDRGEQYFGPGTRLTVT.

This clone was picked up a small number of times. The rearrangement links TRBV5-1 to TRBJ2-1, with D unclear. Between the trimmed V and J ends, which lost 0 bases and 9 bases, there was a span of 13 bases. The CDR3 covers 14 residues. The germline V gene encodes CDR1 SGHRS and CDR2 YFSETQ. CDR3 coding DNA: TGCGCCAGCAGCTTGGGACTCGCGTACCCTGAGCAGTTCTTC. Translated, it gives CASSLGLAYPEQFF.

On this clone: Other DNA variants within this sample encode the same CDR3. The chain is built from TRBV19 and TRBJ1-1; 8 bases are shared with TRBD1. The CDR3 has 14 amino acids. The ends lost 3 bases at V and 5 bases at J; junction bases unmatched: 5. Germline CDR1 and CDR2: LNHDA and SQIVND (reference sequence). The CDR3 is CASSIQGAGTEAFF. The CDR3 nucleotides are TGTGCCAGTAGTATCCAGGGGGCTGGGACTGAAGCTTTCTTT.

V gene TRBV10-3 combines with J gene TRBJ1-2; 7 bases align to TRBD1. Germline CDR1 ENHRY, CDR2 SYGVKD. The CDR3 runs 14 residues. With 2 bases clipped from V and 8 bases from J, the junction kept 8 bases outside the gene matches. DNA of the CDR3: TGTGCCATCAGTGAGGACAGGGTTTGGGGGGGCTACACCTTC. It specifies CAISEDRVWGGYTF.

The chain couples TRBV18 to TRBJ1-4; D gene unclear. Germline CDR1 and CDR2: KGHSH and LQKENI. The V end lost 0 bases, the J end lost 5 bases, and 13 bases lay between the germline ends. CDR3 length: 16 amino acids. CDR3 in amino acids: CASSPPAAGRNEKLFF. The DNA of the CDR3 is TGTGCCAGCTCACCACCGGCCGCGGGCCGAAATGAAAAACTGTTTTTT.

J is TRBJ1-1 and V is TRBV19, with D possibly TRBD1 on 6 matching bases. Trimming removed 5 bases at V and 5 bases at J, with 15 bases between. The CDR3 consists of 14 residues. Germline CDR1 is LNHDA and CDR2 is SQIVND (reference sequence). The CDR3 nucleotides read TGTGCCAGTAGTCCGAGGGGGTATCGTACTGAAGCTTTCTTT. Translation gives CASSPRGYRTEAFF.

DNA for the CDR3: TGTGCCAGCAGCGAAGGACAGGACCCCTACGAGCAGTACTTC. Encoded protein: CASSEGQDPYEQYF. The V call is TRBV9, the J call TRBJ2-7; 7 bases fit TRBD1. CDR1 and CDR2 from the germline V gene are SGDLS and YYNGEE. The CDR3 is made up of 14 amino acids. J lost 2 bases, V lost 3 bases, and 5 bases had no gene match.

This rearrangement joins TRBV27 to TRBJ1-6; possible D gene TRBD1, 6 bases. Trimming stripped 5 bases from V and 5 bases from J, with 13 bases between. This CDR3 is 15 amino acids long. In germline, CDR1 is MNHEY, CDR2 SMNVEV (reference sequence). CDR3 protein: CASSPKGDHNSPLHF. In DNA form, the CDR3 reads TGTGCCAGCAGTCCTAAGGGGGACCATAATTCACCCCTCCACTTT.

The CDR3 nucleotides read TGTGCCACCAGCAGAGATTTTACAGAAAAACTGTTTTTT. Protein product: CATSRDFTEKLFF. The chain links TRBV15 to TRBJ1-4, with no clear D. Per the germline V gene, CDR1 is LNHNV and CDR2 is YYDKDF (reference sequence). This CDR3 contains 13 residues. V lost 0 bases and J 8 bases, leaving 7 bases between the germline ends.

The chain carries TRBV12-5 and TRBJ2-1, with 7 nucleotides matching TRBD2. Germline V gives CDR1 LGHNT, CDR2 FRNRAP. This CDR3 is built from 15 residues. V was clipped by 7 bases and J by 9 bases; unmatched bases: 15. CDR3 residues: CASAPVGTMFGEQFF. DNA of the CDR3: TGTGCTAGTGCCCCGGTTGGGACTATGTTTGGTGAGCAGTTCTTC.

V gene TRBV5-1 combines with J gene TRBJ1-2; 9 positions agree with TRBD1. The CDR3 spans 15 residues. Unmatched junction bases numbered 11, after V lost 4 bases and J lost 7 bases. Germline lookup yields CDR1 SGHRS and CDR2 YFSETQ. The chain's CDR3 is CASSDQPGTGFGYTF. CDR3 DNA: TGCGCCAGCAGCGATCAACCCGGGACAGGGTTTGGCTACACCTTC.

This chain connects TRBV9 to TRBJ2-5; D gene ambiguous. Germline V gene lookup returns CDR1 SGDLS and CDR2 YYNGEE. The V end lost 4 bases, the J end lost 4 bases, and 17 bases lay between the germline ends. This CDR3 is built from 15 residues. The CDR3 DNA sequence: TGTGCCAGCAGCCCAAGCAACAGACAACGAGAGACCCAGTACTTC. This encodes CASSPSNRQRETQYF.

Worth noting for this clone: Distinct nucleotide sequences in the sample also encode this CDR3. The V and J genes are TRBV30 and TRBJ2-7, with 7 bases that match TRBD2. This CDR3 has 14 residues. V lost 4 bases and J lost 0; bases outside the gene matches: 6. Germline assignment: CDR1 GTSNPN and CDR2 SVGIG (reference sequence). CDR3 DNA: TGTGCCTGGATGGTCGGCGGGGGCTCCTACGAGCAGTACTTC. This sequence encodes CAWMVGGGSYEQYF.

This clone was seen a handful of times. The chain couples TRBV2 to TRBJ2-1, with 8 positions matching TRBD1. CDR1 is SNHLY and CDR2 is FYNNEI in the germline V gene. After removal of 6 bases from V and 4 bases from J, the junction contained 5 bases not matched to a gene. The CDR3 covers 14 residues. This CDR3 reads CASRTGTGYNEQFF. CDR3 DNA: TGTGCCAGCAGGACCGGGACAGGATACAATGAGCAGTTCTTC.

This rearrangement joins TRBV5-1 to TRBJ1-1, with D possibly TRBD1 on 5 matching bases. V lost 4 bases to trimming and J lost 11 bases, with 21 bases between them. The CDR3 loop spans 14 amino acids. CDR1 is SGHRS and CDR2 is YFSETQ in the germline V gene. The CDR3 is CASSPGGGGRGAFF. The DNA for the CDR3 is TGCGCCAGCAGCCCCGGCGGCGGGGGACGTGGTGCTTTCTTT.

The chain is built from TRBV19 and TRBJ1-6, with D possibly TRBD1 on 6 matching bases. This CDR3 spans 16 amino acids. Trimming removed 7 bases from V and 0 bases from J, with 13 bases in between. Germline V gives CDR1 LNHDA, CDR2 SQIVND (reference sequence). The CDR3 region has the DNA TGTGCCAGTAAAAACAGGGAGAGCTCCTATAATTCACCCCTCCACTTT. Its protein is CASKNRESSYNSPLHF.